The rows below give T cell receptor beta chains drawn from one sample of a study of shared clonotypes between healthy human individuals. Libraries were prepared by immunoSEQ multiplex PCR; TCRdb keeps only in-frame clonotypes and omits some of them. The sample yields roughly 2.1 million clones, 93% seen once. The specimen sequenced was naive CD8+ T cells from PBMCs. The receptors shown here come from a man younger than 35 in good health. Some clones in this sample may be carry-over from other donors' samples. CDR3s include the opening cysteine and the closing phenylalanine or tryptophan. The order of the fields is V gene, clone size, J gene, CDR3 length, CDR3 protein. Clone sizes are given selectively: once, few, many, or a class where the clone is expanded.

>TRBV7-9|.|TRBJ1-2|15
CASSFPAGSSGGYTF
>TRBV5-1|.|TRBJ2-1|16
CASSLIGQGSYNEQFF
>TRBV27|.|TRBJ2-2|16
CASSPPDRGEAGELFF
>TRBV7-9|once|TRBJ2-2|15
CASSPTSGNTGELFF
>TRBV28|.|TRBJ2-7|14
CASSGTSGIHEQYF
>TRBV13|.|TRBJ2-3|16
CASSFSGEWATDTQYF
>TRBV10-1|.|TRBJ2-2|18
CASSESAPGSQNTGELFF
>TRBV5-1|once|TRBJ2-7|16
CASSVGPTVEDYEQYF
>TRBV19|.|TRBJ1-5|13
CASSISGAQPQHF
>TRBV2|.|TRBJ2-6|18
CASSHLDRGLSGANVLTF
>TRBV5-1|.|TRBJ2-1|18
CASSLGLAGDFWNNEQFF
>TRBV11-3|.|TRBJ2-1|15
CASSLRSGAYNEQFF
>TRBV11-3|.|TRBJ2-2|13
CASSLITGGELFF
>TRBV27|.|TRBJ2-1|15
CASSLSLGSYNEQFF
>TRBV21-1|.|TRBJ2-2|17
CASRGGRRHTNTGELFF
>TRBV7-9|.|TRBJ2-2|15
CASSLSPGSTGELFF
>TRBV19|.|TRBJ1-2|13
CASSIGGSGGYTF
>TRBV9|.|TRBJ2-1|13
CASSGGTTNEQFF
>TRBV7-9|.|TRBJ1-3|15
CASSTRDGRGNTIYF
>TRBV5-1|.|TRBJ2-1|15
CASSQSGGTYNEQFF
>TRBV11-2|.|TRBJ2-7|14
CASSLTGIFYEQYF
>TRBV28|.|TRBJ2-1|17
CASSHRTSKSSYNEQFF
>TRBV9|.|TRBJ1-2|14
CASSVGQTNYGYTF
>TRBV7-2|.|TRBJ2-7|13
CASSIGGTYEQYF
>TRBV5-5|few|TRBJ1-2|15
CASSPGKGFGYGYTF
>TRBV29-1|.|TRBJ2-7|13
CSVRGGESYGQYF
>TRBV28|.|TRBJ1-5|13
CASSPSPKEPQHF